These T cell receptor beta chains were read from a single sample in a study of blood T cell repertoires in COVID-19. Sequencing was performed with immunoSEQ multiplex PCR; in TCRdb, only in-frame clones are kept and a portion is missing. The table shows about 190,000 clones, with 80% to 90% occurring only once. The material sequenced was peripheral blood. The receptors here all came from a man aged 30 to 45 with acute or convalescent COVID-19. Both conserved end residues are trimmed from each CDR3.

v_call	j_call	cdr3_aa
TRBV7-6	TRBJ2-1	ASSWRTGTAYNEQF
TRBV11-2	TRBJ2-5	ASSATVTQY
TRBV5-1	TRBJ2-3	ASSPYLSGGNSRY
TRBV19	TRBJ2-3	ASSASGGRLDTQY
TRBV15	TRBJ1-3	ATSERGTGTFSGNTIY
TRBV2	TRBJ1-5	ASSESARGNQPQH
TRBV28	TRBJ1-5	ASSLIASGQPQH
TRBV6-1	TRBJ2-5	ASSERGFQETQY
TRBV12-3/TRBV12-4	TRBJ1-2	ASSLKGDT
TRBV28	TRBJ1-1	ASSLSSGGRTEAF
TRBV2	TRBJ2-7	ASSWRTTSSHYEQY
TRBV6-5	TRBJ1-6	ASTAIESNNSPLH
TRBV7-2	TRBJ1-3	ASSLGLYISGNTIY
TRBV29-1	TRBJ2-7	SIRSPTPGGYEQY
TRBV29-1	TRBJ2-3	SVSSGSGTDTQY
TRBV20-1	TRBJ2-1	SARVVNEQF
TRBV28	TRBJ2-1	ASSERGGSYNEQF
TRBV28	TRBJ2-1	ASSRTPPAGFYNEQF
TRBV5-4	TRBJ2-5	ASSSPTSPRGETQY
TRBV27	TRBJ1-1	ASREAYNTEAF
TRBV6-5	TRBJ1-5	ASSQDRGLQPQH
TRBV7-9	TRBJ1-1	ASSLRTGLGAEAF
TRBV19	TRBJ1-3	ATREAGVAGNTIY
TRBV28	TRBJ1-2	ASSSGQLYGYT
TRBV9	TRBJ2-2	ASSAGTSGRIGGELF
TRBV28	TRBJ1-2	ASSGTGGFYGYT
TRBV6-5	TRBJ2-5	ASSKNPGTQY
TRBV2	TRBJ1-5	ASRQGGSNQPQH
TRBV28	TRBJ1-1	ASTPRHAAAEAF
TRBV18	TRBJ2-7	ASSPNTGTEQY
TRBV18	TRBJ1-6	ASSPTGPLEHSPLH
TRBV19	TRBJ2-3	ASSMVRGTQY
TRBV19	TRBJ2-1	ASSIESGYNEQF
TRBV21-1	TRBJ2-7	ATSGLFTGGVQFYDSYEQY
TRBV5-5	TRBJ1-2	ASSGIGGGYT
TRBV15	TRBJ1-4	ATSRGGVNANEKLF
TRBV28	TRBJ1-1	ASSRTGGMNTEAF
TRBV18	TRBJ1-2	ASSPDRSYGYT
TRBV2	TRBJ1-2	ASSEEGGGAYGYT
TRBV29-1	TRBJ1-3	SVARGRGNTIY
TRBV18	TRBJ1-5	ASVQGANQPQH
TRBV19	TRBJ1-5	ASRRRDGGLGNQPQH